What follows are 5 T cell receptor beta chains derived from one specimen sequenced in a study of blood T cell repertoires in COVID-19. This table comes from immunoSEQ multiplex PCR, and its TCRdb copy is limited to in-frame clones, with some not included. The table has some 150,000 clones, just under 90% seen once; the top ten hold roughly 4.3%. The sequenced sample was peripheral blood. The receptors originated from a middle-aged woman with acute or convalescent COVID-19.

The chain couples TRBV7-6 to TRBJ1-1; no firm D call. Trimming removed 5 bases at V and 1 base at J, with 17 bases between. Germline V gene sequence: CDR1 SGHVS, CDR2 FNYEAQ. The CDR3 is made up of 16 amino acids. DNA of the CDR3: TGTGCCAGCAGCCCGAGATGGGCAGAAACGAACACTGAAGCTTTCTTT. This gives the protein CASSPRWAETNTEAFF.

The chain carries TRBV5-1 and TRBJ2-1; 7 bases match TRBD1. This CDR3 has 15 amino acids. V was pared by 1 base and J by 1 base, with 2 bases of the junction left unmatched. Per the germline V gene, CDR1 is SGHRS and CDR2 is YFSETQ. CDR3: CASSLTGDSYNEQFF. CDR3 nucleotides: TGCGCCAGCAGCTTGACAGGGGATTCCTACAATGAGCAGTTCTTC.

In this sample, this clone turned up a few times. The chain carries TRBV30 and TRBJ1-6, with D maybe TRBD1 (6 bases). Germline loops: CDR1 GTSNPN, CDR2 SVGIG (reference sequence). The CDR3 loop spans 14 amino acids. The ends were cut back, 4 bases at V and 6 bases at J, with 13 bases in the middle. CDR3 region: CAWTEGTLNSPLHF. For the CDR3, the DNA is TGTGCCTGGACCGAGGGGACACTTAATTCACCCCTCCACTTT.

V gene TRBV27 combines with J gene TRBJ2-1; D unclear. With 5 bases removed from V and 6 bases from J, the gap between germline ends came to 20 bases. The CDR3 sequence is 16 residues long. Germline-derived CDR1 and CDR2 are MNHEY and SMNVEV (reference sequence). The CDR3 nucleotides are TGTGCCAGCAGTCTCAGGCCTGATGGGCGACGCAATGAGCAGTTCTTC. Translation gives CASSLRPDGRRNEQFF.

The chain carries TRBV9 and TRBJ1-2; TRBD1 matches 7 bases. The CDR3 length is 15 residues. Looked up from germline, CDR1 is SGDLS and CDR2 is YYNGEE. V trimming: 3 bases; J trimming: 1 base; junction bases outside the gene matches: 6. The CDR3 DNA is TGTGCCAGCAGCGGCTCCCAGGGGGATAACTATGGCTACACCTTC. The encoded protein is CASSGSQGDNYGYTF. Using reference TRBV9 and TRBJ1-2 for the parts outside the CDR3, the full variable domain is DSGVTQTPKHLITATGQRVTLRCSPRSGDLSVYWYQQSLDQGLQFLIQYYNGEERAKGNILERFSAQQFPDLHSELNLSSLELGDSALYFCASSGSQGDNYGYTFGSGTRLTVV.